A selection of T cell receptor beta chains follows, all from one sample in a study of T cells in Graves' hyperthyroidism and ophthalmopathy. A single record per CDR3 protein comes from TCRdb applying MiXCR to the multiplex PCR reads. This sample has hundreds of thousands of distinct CDR3 sequences, with 17% found just once. Sequenced material: blood. The receptors shown here come from a woman aged 18-29 years with Graves' ophthalmopathy. CDR3s include the opening cysteine and the closing phenylalanine or tryptophan. A D gene is named only where the DNA matches it firmly. Clone size is not always given. Where it is, it says once, few, many or a class for expanded clones.

d_gene	v_gene	j_gene	abundance	CDR3aa	CDR3nt
.	TRBV6-1	TRBJ1-6	few	CASSSDTGFGSPLHF	TGTGCCAGCAGCTCCGATACAGGGTTTGGGTCACCCCTCCACTTT
TRBD2	TRBV3-1	TRBJ2-1	few	CASSSTSGSFNEQFF	TGTGCCAGCAGCAGTACTAGCGGGAGTTTTAATGAGCAGTTCTTC
.	TRBV6-6	TRBJ1-2	many	CASSYSVWYDGYTF	TGTGCCAGCAGTTACTCCGTTTGGTACGATGGCTACACCTTC
.	TRBV6-1	TRBJ1-1	few	CASRVGGIRRNTEAFF	TGTGCCAGCAGAGTAGGGGGGATTAGGAGGAACACTGAAGCTTTCTTT
TRBD1	TRBV2	TRBJ1-1	.	CASSSTGTGPVNTEAFF	TGTGCCAGCAGTTCGACCGGGACAGGGCCCGTGAACACTGAAGCTTTCTTT
.	TRBV6-9	TRBJ2-1	.	CAGSYARLYNEQFF	TGTGCCGGCAGTTACGCCAGGCTCTACAATGAGCAGTTCTTC
.	TRBV3-1	TRBJ2-6	.	CASSQGPLGRYSGANVLTF	TGTGCCAGCAGCCAAGGGCCACTAGGACGTTACTCTGGGGCCAACGTCCTGACTTTC
.	TRBV3-1	TRBJ2-3	many	CASSQVFGGRSPDTQYF	TGTGCCAGCAGCCAAGTTTTCGGGGGTAGGAGCCCAGATACGCAGTATTTT
.	TRBV20-1	TRBJ1-1	many	CSAPSVIQAEAFF	TGCAGTGCTCCCAGCGTTATACAGGCTGAAGCTTTCTTT
.	TRBV10-3	TRBJ1-2	many	CAISDTGYGYTF	TGTGCCATCAGTGACACAGGGTACGGCTACACCTTC
.	TRBV19	TRBJ1-5	.	CASSIEGALYQPQHF	TGTGCCAGTAGTATAGAAGGGGCCCTCTATCAGCCCCAGCATTTT
TRBD2	TRBV6-2/TRBV6-3	TRBJ2-1	few	CASIYRPGGGYEQFF	TGTGCCAGCATTTATAGGCCGGGGGGGGGCTATGAGCAGTTCTTC
TRBD2	TRBV11-2	TRBJ2-3	.	CASSFLSSGSRRTQYF	TGTGCCAGCAGCTTCTTGTCTAGCGGGAGCAGGCGTACGCAGTATTTT
.	TRBV6-1	TRBJ1-1	.	CASRLAFRDLPFF	TGTGCCAGCAGGTTGGCGTTTCGAGATTTGCCTTTCTTT
TRBD1	TRBV20-1	TRBJ1-1	.	CSASATGAEAFF	TGCAGTGCTTCGGCGACAGGGGCTGAAGCTTTCTTT
.	TRBV3-1	TRBJ1-1	many	CASSHPLQAEAFF	TGTGCCAGCAGCCATCCCTTGCAGGCTGAAGCTTTCTTT
.	TRBV7-9	TRBJ1-1	many	CASSLVGSATEAFF	TGTGCCAGCAGCTTAGTAGGGTCGGCCACTGAAGCTTTCTTT
.	TRBV6-1	TRBJ1-2	.	CASSPEDTIYGYTF	TGTGCCAGCAGTCCAGAGGACACAATCTATGGCTACACCTTC
.	TRBV7-9	TRBJ2-5	few	CASSVRGSQETQYF	TGTGCCAGCAGCGTGCGGGGCTCCCAAGAGACCCAGTACTTC
TRBD1	TRBV3-1	TRBJ2-1	.	CASSRVGGQGFRKFF	TGTGCCAGCAGCCGCGTGGGGGGACAGGGATTTCGGAAGTTCTTC
.	TRBV6-5	TRBJ2-5	few	CASSYSTPQETQYF	TGTGCCAGCAGTTACTCGACTCCACAAGAGACCCAGTACTTC
.	TRBV4-1	TRBJ1-1	.	CASSQPTRGSATEAFF	TGCGCCAGCAGCCAACCGACTAGAGGATCAGCCACTGAAGCTTTCTTT
.	TRBV20-1	TRBJ1-2	few	CSASAVSFDGYTF	TGCAGTGCTAGTGCCGTATCTTTCGATGGCTACACCTTC
.	TRBV7-9	TRBJ1-1	few	CASSLGWGMNTEAFF	TGTGCCAGCAGCTTAGGGTGGGGGATGAACACTGAAGCTTTCTTT
TRBD2	TRBV7-2	TRBJ2-1	many	CASSLTGGPGNEQFF	TGTGCCAGCAGCCTGACGGGAGGGCCGGGGAATGAGCAGTTCTTC
.	TRBV28	TRBJ1-3	many	CASSLRGYSGNTIYF	TGTGCCAGCAGTTTGAGGGGTTACTCTGGAAACACCATATATTTT
.	TRBV5-6	TRBJ1-1	once	CASSLGGPGTEAFF	TGTGCCAGCAGCTTGGGCGGCCCTGGGACTGAAGCTTTCTTT
.	TRBV28	TRBJ2-4	.	CASSSGRNIQYF	TGTGCCAGCAGTTCAGGTCGAAACATTCAGTACTTC
TRBD2	TRBV19	TRBJ2-1	.	CASSVLAGVNNEQFF	TGTGCCAGTAGTGTTCTAGCGGGAGTCAACAATGAGCAGTTCTTC
TRBD1	TRBV28	TRBJ2-6	many	CASRRTGGGGANVLTF	TGTGCCAGCAGGCGGACAGGGGGCGGTGGGGCCAACGTCCTGACTTTC
TRBD1	TRBV7-3	TRBJ1-2	.	CASSSGDRTNYGYTF	TGTGCCAGCAGCTCGGGGGACAGGACTAACTATGGCTACACCTTC
.	TRBV28	TRBJ2-3	many	CASSPFSAPGDTDTQYF	TGTGCCAGCAGTCCCTTCAGCGCCCCTGGAGACACAGATACGCAGTATTTT
.	TRBV5-5	TRBJ1-5	few	CASSLIWENQPQHF	TGTGCCAGCAGCTTGATATGGGAAAATCAGCCCCAGCATTTT
.	TRBV27	TRBJ2-7	many	CASSSDRDSYEQYF	TGTGCCAGCAGTTCGGACCGGGACTCCTACGAGCAGTACTTC
.	TRBV19	TRBJ2-2	few	CASSIDPVSGELFF	TGTGCCAGTAGTATAGATCCGGTCTCCGGGGAGCTGTTTTTT
TRBD2	TRBV7-2	TRBJ2-7	many	CASSLTSGATAAYEQYF	TGTGCCAGCAGCTTAACTAGCGGAGCCACCGCCGCCTACGAGCAGTACTTC
TRBD1	TRBV2	TRBJ2-7	.	CASSRQGADEQYF	TGTGCCAGCAGTCGACAGGGGGCAGACGAGCAGTACTTC
TRBD2	TRBV29-1	TRBJ2-7	.	CSVEDTIGGTAYEQYF	TGCAGCGTTGAAGATACTATCGGGGGGACTGCCTACGAGCAGTACTTC
TRBD2	TRBV2	TRBJ2-7	few	CASSGFGREDSYEQYF	TGTGCCAGCAGTGGTTTTGGGCGGGAGGACTCCTACGAGCAGTACTTC
.	TRBV2	TRBJ1-1	many	CASSEWGAEAFF	TGTGCCAGCAGTGAATGGGGAGCTGAAGCTTTCTTT
.	TRBV19	TRBJ2-1	.	CASKDLSYNEQFF	TGTGCCAGCAAGGACCTTTCCTACAATGAGCAGTTCTTC
TRBD2	TRBV20-1	TRBJ2-7	many	CSATRGLVSEQYF	TGCAGTGCTACGCGGGGACTAGTGAGCGAGCAGTACTTC
TRBD1	TRBV28	TRBJ1-4	.	CASGTGIVDRHEKLFF	TGTGCCAGCGGGACAGGGATTGTCGATCGGCATGAAAAACTGTTTTTT
.	TRBV11-2	TRBJ2-1	many	CASSHQPALGNEQFF	TGTGCCAGCAGCCACCAGCCGGCCCTTGGAAATGAGCAGTTCTTC
.	TRBV5-5	TRBJ1-1	.	CASSLATAEGAFF	TGTGCCAGCAGCTTGGCCACAGCCGAGGGAGCTTTCTTT
TRBD1	TRBV20-1	TRBJ1-5	few	CSAREGFRTGGNQPQHF	TGCAGTGCTCGAGAGGGTTTCAGGACAGGGGGCAATCAGCCCCAGCATTTT
TRBD2	TRBV7-3	TRBJ2-3	many	CASSRGLALGTDTQYF	TGTGCCAGCAGTCGGGGACTAGCATTGGGCACAGATACGCAGTATTTT
.	TRBV30	TRBJ2-7	.	CAWSVPGYEQYF	TGTGCCTGGAGTGTACCGGGCTACGAGCAGTACTTC
.	TRBV3-1	TRBJ1-1	many	CASSPWGARSKNTEAFF	TGTGCCAGCAGCCCGTGGGGGGCGCGCTCCAAGAACACTGAAGCTTTCTTT
.	TRBV7-9	TRBJ2-5	.	CASTPGAQETQYF	TGTGCCAGCACCCCGGGGGCCCAAGAGACCCAGTACTTC
.	TRBV14	TRBJ1-4	.	CASSQGTVFNEKLFF	TGTGCCAGCAGCCAAGGGACAGTTTTCAATGAAAAACTGTTTTTT
.	TRBV6-2/TRBV6-3	TRBJ2-2	many	CASVTDRNTGELFF	TGTGCCAGCGTAACCGACCGGAACACCGGGGAGCTGTTTTTT
.	TRBV27	TRBJ1-2	many	CASSPDGYGYTF	TGTGCCAGCAGTCCGGACGGCTATGGCTACACCTTC
TRBD2	TRBV18	TRBJ2-5	many	CASTLAAQETQYF	TGTGCCAGCACCCTAGCGGCCCAAGAGACCCAGTACTTC
TRBD2	TRBV7-4	TRBJ2-1	many	CASSSRLAPRSHRNEQFF	TGTGCCAGCAGCTCAAGACTAGCACCCCGATCCCACCGAAATGAGCAGTTCTTC